The 16 T cell receptor beta chains below all came from one sample that was sequenced in a study of early T cells in non-severe SARS-CoV-2 infection. A single record per CDR3 protein comes from TCRdb applying MiXCR to the 5' RACE reads. The sample includes tens of thousands of distinct CDR3 sequences, about 15% of them seen just once. What was sequenced was whole blood. Receptor source: an adult who was a healthcare worker with PCR-confirmed SARS-CoV-2 infection or an uninfected control (not recorded which).

This clonotype was picked up many times. The rearrangement links TRBV7-2 to TRBJ2-3; a possible D gene is TRBD1 (5 bases). Per germline, CDR1 SGHTA and CDR2 FQGNSA. With 4 bases removed from V and 5 bases from J, the gap between germline ends came to 10 bases. CDR3 length: 13 residues. The CDR3 loop reads CASSSSQGDTQYF. Written as DNA, the CDR3 is TGTGCCAGCAGCTCCTCTCAGGGAGATACGCAGTATTTT.

The CDR3 sequence: CSAREQGRSYNEQFF. In nucleotides, the CDR3 is TGCAGTGCTAGGGAACAGGGGCGCTCCTACAATGAGCAGTTCTTC. J is TRBJ2-1 and V is TRBV20-1; 7 nucleotides align to TRBD1. Trimming at V came to 3 bases and at J to 0 bases, leaving 5 bases not matched to a gene. CDR1 is DFQATT and CDR2 is SNEGSKA in the germline V gene (reference sequence). The CDR3 is 15 amino acids.

The chain combines TRBV28 with TRBJ1-1, with unresolved D. This CDR3 is 14 amino acids long. CDR1 and CDR2 from the germline V gene are MDHEN and SYDVKM. V gave up 2 bases and J gave up 8 bases, with 15 bases separating them. The CDR3 DNA is TGTGCCAGCAGTTTAGCGGATCATACAGCAGAAGCTTTCTTT. It encodes CASSLADHTAEAFF.

This clonotype was observed a few times. The V gene is TRBV7-6, the J gene TRBJ1-3; 7 bases match TRBD1. The junction had 14 bases not matched to a gene; V was cut back by 5 bases and J by 4 bases. This CDR3 has 17 residues. Per germline, CDR1 SGHVS and CDR2 FNYEAQ. DNA for the CDR3: TGTGCCAGCAGCCCAGGCCAGACAGGGCTCTACGGAAACACCATATATTTT. It specifies CASSPGQTGLYGNTIYF.

This clonotype appeared a few times. The chain couples TRBV28 to TRBJ1-5, with D tentatively TRBD1 (5 bases). The CDR3 runs to 16 residues. Per the germline V gene, CDR1 is MDHEN and CDR2 is SYDVKM. The ends were cut back, 2 bases at V and 4 bases at J, with 15 bases in the middle. As DNA, the CDR3 is TGTGCCAGCAGTTTAGCGGGGGTTAATTCAAATCAGCCCCAGCATTTT. Encoded protein: CASSLAGVNSNQPQHF.

This clonotype was counted a few times. The chain is built from TRBV27 and TRBJ1-2; D may be TRBD1 (6 bases). This CDR3 has 17 residues. The ends were cut back, 4 bases at V and 2 bases at J, with 20 bases in the middle. Germline CDR1 MNHEY, CDR2 SMNVEV (reference sequence). The CDR3 nucleotides are TGTGCCAGCAGTTCCCTAAGTTGGGGGCCTGGAAACTATGGCTACACCTTC. Protein: CASSSLSWGPGNYGYTF.

This clonotype was counted only a few times. V is TRBV9 and J is TRBJ2-1, with TRBD2 identical over 11 bases. The CDR3 is 15 residues long. Germline V gives CDR1 SGDLS, CDR2 YYNGEE. With V trimmed by 4 bases and J by 7 bases, 7 bases remained unmatched. This chain's CDR3 is CASSQLAGAANEQFF. In DNA form, the CDR3 reads TGTGCCAGCAGCCAACTAGCGGGAGCGGCTAATGAGCAGTTCTTC.

The chain joins TRBV18 to TRBJ2-1; 13 bases align to TRBD2. Germline V lookup: CDR1 KGHSH, CDR2 LQKENI. The CDR3 is 15 amino acids. V dropped 3 bases and J dropped 7; count of bases not matched to a gene: 3. This CDR3 reads CASSPTSGRFNEQFF. CDR3 in DNA: TGTGCCAGCTCACCGACTAGCGGGAGGTTTAATGAGCAGTTCTTC.

Notes on this clonotype: The junction departs from the called germline gene at one end, perhaps through a read error. The rearrangement links TRBV7-9 to TRBJ1-1; no reliable D call. Germline V gives CDR1 SEHNR, CDR2 FQNEAQ (reference sequence). The CDR3 consists of 9 residues. The CDR3 protein is CASSFQVPF. In nucleotides, the CDR3 is TGTGCCAGCAGCTTTCAAGTTCCCTTT.

The V and J genes are TRBV29-1 and TRBJ2-1; 9 bases are shared with TRBD2. With 6 bases clipped from V and 6 bases from J, the junction kept 3 bases outside the gene matches. Germline V gene data show CDR1 as SQVTM and CDR2 as ANQGSEA. The CDR3 is made up of 12 amino acids. CDR3 nucleotides: TGCAGCGTCGGACTAGCGCGCAATGAGCAGTTCTTC. Translating it yields CSVGLARNEQFF.

V and J are TRBV7-8 and TRBJ2-7, with 11 bases that match TRBD1. Germline-derived CDR1 and CDR2 are SGHVS and FQNEAQ. The CDR3 length is 15 residues. V lost 5 bases to trimming and J lost 9 bases; unmatched junction nucleotides: 12. The CDR3 region is CASSISGTGGHGQYF. The DNA for the CDR3 is TGTGCCAGCAGCATTTCCGGGACAGGGGGTCACGGGCAGTACTTC.

The J gene is TRBJ2-2, the V gene TRBV19, with D unresolved. The CDR3 covers 16 residues. Trimming left V 6 bases short and J 8 bases short, with 22 bases between. Per the germline V gene, CDR1 is LNHDA and CDR2 is SQIVND (reference sequence). The CDR3 spells CASSDTPNLLTGELFF. The CDR3, as DNA: TGTGCCAGTAGCGATACCCCGAATTTATTAACAGGGGAGCTGTTTTTT.

The V gene is TRBV29-1, the J gene TRBJ2-6; D may be TRBD1 (6 bases). The length of the CDR3 is 15 residues. V was shortened by 4 bases and J by 0 bases, with 10 bases between the two germline ends. Germline lookup yields CDR1 SQVTM and CDR2 ANQGSEA. In DNA, the CDR3 is TGCAGCGTTGGACAGGCAAACTCTGGGGCCAACGTCCTGACTTTC. Translation: CSVGQANSGANVLTF.

This clonotype has ten or more counts. The V and J genes are TRBV10-2 and TRBJ2-5, with D possibly TRBD2 on 6 matching bases. V gave up 9 bases and J gave up 5 bases, with 16 bases separating them. The CDR3 loop spans 13 amino acids. Germline V gene sequence: CDR1 WSHSY, CDR2 SAAADI. The CDR3 here is CASHRGNGETQYF. The CDR3 DNA is TGCGCCAGTCACCGGGGGAACGGGGAGACCCAGTACTTC.

The genes are TRBV5-1 and TRBJ1-1; 7 positions match TRBD1. CDR1 is SGHRS, CDR2 YFSETQ, per germline. Trimming removed 4 bases from V and 1 base from J; junction bases left unmatched: 4. This CDR3 contains 14 residues. This CDR3 is CASSRAGGNTEAFF. Written as DNA, the CDR3 is TGCGCCAGCAGCCGCGCAGGGGGGAACACTGAAGCTTTCTTT.

CDR3 bases: TGCAGTGCTAGAGATGCGACTCTAAGCACAGATACGCAGTATTTT. Encoded protein: CSARDATLSTDTQYF. The chain employs TRBV20-1 and TRBJ2-3; no definite D call. Trimming stripped 0 bases from V and 0 bases from J, with 10 bases between. CDR1 is DFQATT and CDR2 is SNEGSKA in the germline V gene (reference sequence). This CDR3 comprises 15 residues.